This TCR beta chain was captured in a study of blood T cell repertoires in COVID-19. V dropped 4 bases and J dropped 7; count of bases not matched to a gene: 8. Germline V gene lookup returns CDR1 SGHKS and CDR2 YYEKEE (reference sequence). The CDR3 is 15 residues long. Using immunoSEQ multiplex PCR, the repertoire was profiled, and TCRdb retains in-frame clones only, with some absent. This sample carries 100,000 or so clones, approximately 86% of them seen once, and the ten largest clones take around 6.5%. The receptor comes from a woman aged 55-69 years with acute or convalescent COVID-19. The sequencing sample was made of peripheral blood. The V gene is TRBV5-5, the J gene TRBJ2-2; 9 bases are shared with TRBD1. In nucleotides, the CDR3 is TGTGCCAGCAGCGCACGACAGGGGGTCGGCGGGGAGCTGTTTTTT. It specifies CASSARQGVGGELFF.